Here is one TCR beta chain with its context. Assay used: immunoSEQ multiplex PCR; TCRdb lists only in-frame clones, some missing. The sample includes roughly 80,000 clones, around 94% seen only once; the top ten take around 6%. The sample belongs to a study of control samples from healthy donors and cancer patients. After removal of 6 bases from V and 5 bases from J, the junction contained 7 bases not matched to a gene. Germline values: CDR1 LGHDT, CDR2 YNNKEL (reference sequence). The CDR3 runs to 15 residues. The chain uses TRBV3-1 (or the pseudogene TRBV3-2) and TRBJ2-3, with 11 bases that match TRBD2. Sequencing used blood. The sequence was collected from a woman aged 60-75 years in good health. CDR3 bases: TGTGCCAGCAGAGCTTTAGCGGGAGGGGGAGATACGCAGTATTTT. Translation gives CASRALAGGGDTQYF.